This section outlines one TCR beta chain sequence together with its context. Germline V gene data show CDR1 as MNHEY and CDR2 as SVGEGT. This CDR3 is built from 16 residues. Trimming cost V 2 bases and J 2 bases; bases outside gene matches: 7. Profiling relied on immunoSEQ multiplex PCR, and the TCRdb table lists in-frame clones only, not all of them. Of 110,000 to 150,000 clones in the sample, approximately 92% were seen once. This sample is part of a study of control samples from healthy donors and cancer patients. The receptor comes from a man in his thirties or forties in good health. The chain links TRBV6-2 or TRBV6-3 to TRBJ2-3; 7 bases are shared with TRBD2. Material: blood. The CDR3 sequence is CASSYGLVKSTDTQYF. The CDR3 DNA follows: TGTGCCAGCAGTTACGGACTAGTGAAGTCCACAGATACGCAGTATTTT.